This T cell receptor (beta chain) was found in a study of graft-versus-host responses after intestinal transplantation. Sequencing used immunoSEQ multiplex PCR; TCRdb keeps in-frame clones, though not all of them. The sample gives 9,500 to 10,000 clones, around 26% of which show up once; about 6.3% is in the top ten. Losses at the gene ends were 3 bases for V and 6 bases for J; bases not matched to a gene: 5. Germline V gene data show CDR1 as SGHKS and CDR2 as YYEKEE (reference sequence). This CDR3 is built from 14 residues. Responder cells labeled with CFSE (approximately 200,000) were co-plated with irradiated stimulator cells labeled with violet dye (approximately 200,000). Researchers sorted proliferating CFSE-low CD3+CD4+ and CD3+CD8+ responders once the reaction had finished. This clone was picked up a small number of times. Study outcomes and limitations: Within the allografts of patients who had graft-donor T cell macrochimerism, graft-versus-host to host-versus-graft clonal ratios were high. The recipient marrow held GvH clones, and some of them showed up first in ileum or blood.

The receptor comes from a human patient who received an intestinal transplant. The chain couples TRBV5-5 to TRBJ2-1, with 8 positions matching TRBD1. The sample in question was alloreactive CD8+ T cells from a mixed lymphocyte reaction culture, obtained before intestinal transplant. Described subset: CFSE-low proliferating T cells sorted from roughly six-day pre-transplant mixed lymphocyte reaction (GvH or HvG direction). This CDR3 reads CASSSGTGLNEQFF. The CDR3, as DNA: TGTGCCAGCAGCTCCGGGACAGGTCTCAATGAGCAGTTCTTC.